The 27 T cell receptor beta chains below were found in one sample sequenced in a study of T cells in Graves' hyperthyroidism and ophthalmopathy. Researchers took RNA transcripts and amplified the TCR beta CDR3 regions from them. Primed by the HTBI set, a first-round RT-PCR was run on the TCR CDR3. TCRdb itself ran the multiplex PCR reads through MiXCR, one entry per CDR3 protein. The sample lists approximately 420,000 distinct CDR3 sequences; roughly 13% were seen once. Source material: blood. The source is a woman aged 18-30 years with Graves' hyperthyroidism.

This clonotype has a count of ten or more. The J gene is TRBJ2-1, the V gene TRBV20-1; tentatively, D is TRBD2 (6 bases). Deletions cut 6 bases from V and 6 bases from J, with 15 bases between. The CDR3 is 13 amino acids. Per the germline V gene, CDR1 is DFQATT and CDR2 is SNEGSKA (reference sequence). CDR3 nucleotides: TGCAGTGCGATCCGGGACTTTGGCAATGAGCAGTTCTTC. Translating gives CSAIRDFGNEQFF.

This clonotype was counted at least ten times. The genes are TRBV12-3 or TRBV12-4 and TRBJ1-1, with D perhaps matching TRBD1 (5 bases). Between the trimmed V and J ends, which lost 5 bases and 8 bases, there was a span of 18 bases. The CDR3 is made up of 14 amino acids. The DNA for the CDR3 is TGTGCCAGCAGTCCCATGACCAGGGAAGCCGAAGCTTTCTTT. Protein: CASSPMTREAEAFF.

This clonotype appeared many times. The CDR3 DNA sequence: TGTGCCAGCAGCTCCTCCCCGTCCCAAGAAACGGGTGGCTACACCTTC. It codes for CASSSSPSQETGGYTF. The chain carries TRBV7-3 and TRBJ1-2, with D unclear. CDR3 length equals 16 residues. Germline V gives CDR1 SGHTA, CDR2 FQGTGA. Trimming left V 4 bases short and J 7 bases short, with 22 bases between.

This clonotype showed up just a few times. The chain is built from TRBV12-3 or TRBV12-4 and TRBJ1-6, with 10 bases lining up with TRBD1. V shed 3 bases and J 8 bases; nucleotides not matched to a gene: 7. CDR3 length: 16 residues. CDR3 region: CASSLPWTGGHSPLHF. CDR3 nucleotide sequence: TGTGCCAGCAGTTTGCCCTGGACAGGGGGGCATTCACCCCTCCACTTT.

In its sample, this clonotype was seen many times. J is TRBJ1-1 and V is TRBV5-1; D unclear. V dropped 2 bases and J dropped 1 base, with 6 bases sitting between them. CDR3 length: 13 amino acids. Looked up from germline, CDR1 is SGHRS and CDR2 is YFSETQ. CDR3 bases: TGCGCCAGCAGCTTCTCCGGGAACACTGAAGCTTTCTTT. Its translation: CASSFSGNTEAFF.

Remarks on this clonotype: The junction differs from germline at one of its ends, possibly a read error. This chain links TRBV28 with TRBJ2-1, with 9 bases fitting TRBD2. CDR3 length: 11 amino acids. The germline gives CDR1 MDHEN, CDR2 SYDVKM. The CDR3 here is CASSLASGIIF. CDR3 nucleotides: TGTGCCAGCAGTTTGGCTAGCGGGATCATCTTC.

This chain uses TRBV5-1 with TRBJ2-6; 7 bases are shared with TRBD1. Losses at the gene ends were 2 bases for V and 8 bases for J; bases not matched to a gene: 7. Per germline, CDR1 SGHRS and CDR2 YFSETQ. The length of the CDR3 is 15 residues. For the CDR3, the DNA is TGCGCCAGCAGCTTAAATACAGGGGAAACCAACGTCCTGACTTTC. As protein: CASSLNTGETNVLTF.

This clonotype was observed a few times. The gene calls are TRBV6-5 and TRBJ2-3; D is perhaps TRBD2 (5 bases). The V gene lost 0 bases and the J gene lost 4 bases, with 11 bases spanning the gap. The CDR3 consists of 15 residues. The germline CDR1 and CDR2 sequences are MNHEY and SVGAGI. This chain's CDR3 is CASSYSGFGADTQYF. CDR3 DNA: TGTGCCAGCAGTTACTCAGGGTTCGGGGCAGATACGCAGTATTTT.

This clonotype was counted at least ten times. The chain employs TRBV6-2 or TRBV6-3 and TRBJ1-5, with 8 positions matching TRBD1. Trimming removed 0 bases from V and 5 bases from J; junction bases left unmatched: 3. The CDR3 runs 15 residues. CDR1 is MNHEY, CDR2 SVGEGT, per germline. The CDR3: CASSYSRDRYQPQHF. The CDR3 nucleotides read TGTGCCAGCAGTTACTCGAGGGACAGGTATCAGCCCCAGCATTTT.

This clonotype was counted at least ten times. As DNA, the CDR3 is TGCGCCAGCAGCCCGGACAGGGGGTTCTCCTACGAGCAGTACTTC. This gives the protein CASSPDRGFSYEQYF. The chain uses TRBV5-1 and TRBJ2-7; 10 bases are a match to TRBD1. Unmatched junction bases numbered 4, after V lost 4 bases and J lost 0 bases. This CDR3 is built from 15 residues. From germline, CDR1 is SGHRS and CDR2 YFSETQ.

The CDR3, as DNA: TGCGCCAGCAGCCCAGATGTAGCGGGAGCAATCAATGAGCAGTTCTTC. Translating it yields CASSPDVAGAINEQFF. The chain links TRBV5-1 to TRBJ2-1, with TRBD2 matching over 9 bases. Looked up from germline, CDR1 is SGHRS and CDR2 is YFSETQ. The junction had 11 bases not matched to a gene; V was cut back by 4 bases and J by 6 bases. The CDR3 runs 16 residues. The full variable domain, completed using reference TRBV5-1 and TRBJ2-1, is KAGVTQTPRYLIKTRGQQVTLSCSPISGHRSVSWYQQTPGQGLQFLFEYFSETQRNKGNFPGRFSGRQFSNSRSEMNVSTLELGDSALYLCASSPDVAGAINEQFFGPGTRLTVL.

This clonotype was recorded many times. The rearrangement joins TRBV7-9 to TRBJ2-7, with D unclear. V shed 5 bases and J shed 4 bases, with 6 bases lying between them. CDR1 and CDR2 (germline): SEHNR, FQNEAQ (reference sequence). This CDR3 has 11 amino acids. In nucleotides, the CDR3 is TGTGCCAGCAGCCGAGAATACGAGCAGTACTTC. Its protein is CASSREYEQYF.

Comments on this clonotype: This may come from a read error, since a much larger clone is one base off. V and J are TRBV29-1 and TRBJ1-1, with 10 bases that match TRBD1. The J segment lost 4 bases and the V segment lost 6 bases, leaving 5 bases of the junction unmatched. The CDR3 has 13 residues. Germline CDR1 SQVTM, CDR2 ANQGSEA. The CDR3 nucleotides are TGCAGCGTGGTCCGGGACAGGGGCACTGAAGCTTTCTTT. Its translation is CSVVRDRGTEAFF. The entire variable domain, with the rest obtained from reference TRBV29-1 and TRBJ1-1, is as follows: SAVISQKPSRDICQRGTSLTIQCQVDSQVTMMFWYRQQPGQSLTLIATANQGSEATYESGFVIDKFPISRPNLTFSTLTVSNMSPEDSSIYLCSVVRDRGTEAFFGQGTRLTVV.

This clonotype was detected many times. The chain links TRBV7-8 to TRBJ1-4; 9 bases agree with TRBD1. Germline assignment: CDR1 SGHVS and CDR2 FQNEAQ. The J segment lost 7 bases and the V segment lost 1 base, leaving 1 base of the junction unmatched. The CDR3 spans 14 residues. The chain's CDR3 is CASSLGQGGEKLFF. In DNA, the CDR3 is TGTGCCAGCAGCTTAGGACAGGGGGGTGAAAAACTGTTTTTT.

This clonotype was seen repeatedly, ten times or more. The V call is TRBV11-2, the J call TRBJ2-1, with D uncertain. The CDR3 is 13 residues long. CDR1 is SGHAT, CDR2 FQNNGV, per germline. V lost 3 bases and J 5 bases, leaving 8 bases between the germline ends. The CDR3 DNA reads as TGTGCCAGCAGCTTCTCTAGGGACAATGAGCAGTTCTTC. Residues: CASSFSRDNEQFF.

The J gene is TRBJ2-1, the V gene TRBV4-2, with D maybe TRBD1 (5 bases). The CDR3 has 17 residues. V lost 0 bases and J lost 7, with 19 bases in between. Looked up from germline, CDR1 is LGHNA and CDR2 is YNFKEQ. CDR3 coding DNA: TGTGCCAGCAGCCAAGAACTGCTAGGCAGGGCCGGGAATGAGCAGTTCTTC. This translates into CASSQELLGRAGNEQFF.

In this sample, this clonotype turned up many times. The CDR3 bases are TGTGCCAGCAGTGAAGCGATTAACAGCAACCATGAGCAGTTCTTC. Its translation: CASSEAINSNHEQFF. V is TRBV6-1 and J is TRBJ2-1; D call uncertain. The CDR3 runs to 15 residues. The germline CDR1 and CDR2 sequences are MNHNS and SASEGT. V lost 0 bases to trimming and J lost 8 bases, with 14 bases between them.

This clonotype was counted at least ten times. This chain connects TRBV2 to TRBJ2-3; tentatively, D is TRBD1 (5 bases). Deletions cut 4 bases from V and 5 bases from J, with 10 bases between. CDR1 and CDR2 from the germline V gene are SNHLY and FYNNEI. This CDR3 comprises 13 residues. The CDR3 coding sequence is TGTGCCAGCAGTGTCCAGGGTAGAGATACGCAGTATTTT. Translated: CASSVQGRDTQYF.

The chain carries TRBV6-1 and TRBJ2-1; 12 bases are a match to TRBD2. Germline CDR1 reads MNHNS; CDR2 reads SASEGT. The V and J ends lost 2 bases and 7 bases, in that order; junction bases with no gene match: 3. The CDR3 is 15 amino acids. The CDR3 sequence: CASSELTSGRNEQFF. The CDR3 bases are TGTGCCAGCAGTGAATTAACTAGCGGGAGGAATGAGCAGTTCTTC.

The chain carries TRBV14 and TRBJ1-1; no clear D. With 2 bases removed from V and 1 base from J, the gap between germline ends came to 14 bases. The germline V gene has CDR1 SGHDN and CDR2 FVKESK. CDR3 length equals 16 residues. The CDR3 DNA reads TGTGCCAGCAGCCAATTGCGGGGTTCGGCGAACACTGAAGCTTTCTTT. Its translation is CASSQLRGSANTEAFF.

This clonotype has only a few counts. The chain recombines TRBV24-1 with TRBJ2-7; 9 bases agree with TRBD1. Germline V CDR1 and CDR2: KGHDR, SFDVKD. J lost 4 bases, V lost 3 bases, and 6 bases had no gene match. This CDR3 comprises 15 residues. CDR3 region: CATSDGDRVSYEQYF. The CDR3, as DNA: TGTGCCACCAGTGATGGGGACAGGGTGAGTTACGAGCAGTACTTC.

This clonotype was recorded at least ten times. This chain links TRBV27 with TRBJ1-1; 7 bases align to TRBD1. This CDR3 has 14 residues. Germline V gene lookup returns CDR1 MNHEY and CDR2 SMNVEV (reference sequence). The V segment lost 5 bases and the J segment 0 bases; nucleotides outside the gene matches: 3. The DNA of the CDR3 is TGTGCCAGCAGTCCGACAGGGTTGAACACTGAAGCTTTCTTT. Its translation: CASSPTGLNTEAFF.

Ten or more counts support this clonotype. The V and J genes are TRBV18 and TRBJ2-5; D remains ambiguous. V lost 1 base, J lost 2 bases, and 5 bases lay in between. The length of the CDR3 is 13 residues. Germline values: CDR1 KGHSH, CDR2 LQKENI. This CDR3 reads CASSPRGQETQYF. The CDR3 DNA sequence: TGTGCCAGCTCACCACGGGGACAAGAGACCCAGTACTTC.

This clonotype was counted at least ten times. The chain links TRBV6-5 to TRBJ2-5; 8 nucleotides line up with TRBD1. CDR3 length: 16 residues. J was trimmed by 5 bases and V by 0 bases; bases with no gene match: 8. In germline, CDR1 is MNHEY, CDR2 SVGAGI. The CDR3 protein is CASSYSFSGGDETQYF. The CDR3 region has the DNA TGTGCCAGCAGTTACTCGTTCTCAGGGGGCGATGAGACCCAGTACTTC.

This clonotype was observed a handful of times. V gene TRBV20-1 combines with J gene TRBJ2-1, with 7 bases matching TRBD2. The CDR3 loop spans 14 amino acids. Germline lookup yields CDR1 DFQATT and CDR2 SNEGSKA (reference sequence). The V and J ends lost 2 bases and 5 bases, in that order; junction bases with no gene match: 6. CDR3: CSARRLAGHNEQFF. The CDR3 DNA sequence: TGCAGTGCTAGACGGTTAGCGGGTCACAATGAGCAGTTCTTC.

In its sample, this clonotype was seen many times. J is TRBJ2-1 and V is TRBV11-2; 10 nucleotides agree with TRBD2. The CDR3 contains 14 residues. The germline V gene encodes CDR1 SGHAT and CDR2 FQNNGV. Trimming removed 8 bases from V and 8 bases from J; junction bases left unmatched: 9. The CDR3 DNA reads TGTGCCAGCCATCCTAGCGGGAGAAGGCATGAGCAGTTCTTC. Translation: CASHPSGRRHEQFF.

This clonotype was seen more than once but under ten times. This chain links TRBV10-3 with TRBJ1-1, with D possibly TRBD1 on 5 matching bases. Between the trimmed V and J ends, which lost 5 bases and 1 base, there was a span of 11 bases. The CDR3 sequence is 14 residues long. Germline assignment: CDR1 ENHRY and CDR2 SYGVKD. In DNA form, the CDR3 reads TGTGCCATCAGTCCGGGACCGCAGAACACTGAAGCTTTCTTT. This translates into CAISPGPQNTEAFF.